Each of the 30 T cell receptor beta chains below was sequenced from the same sample in a study of cytomegalovirus exposure and HLA in healthy donors. 60 Vbeta and 13 Jbeta primers were used in PCR. The protocol was immunoSEQ multiplex PCR, while the TCRdb copy is restricted to in-frame clones and leaves out a portion. The repertoire consists of 150,000 to 200,000 clones, with approximately 81% occurring once and the leading ten covering around 0.24%. Sequencing was performed on PBMCs. The origin of the receptors is a boy between 10 and 17 years old in good health and CMV-seronegative.

This clone was observed a single time. The V gene is TRBV18, the J gene TRBJ1-3, with D possibly TRBD1 on 6 matching bases. Per germline, CDR1 KGHSH and CDR2 LQKENI. CDR3 length equals 14 residues. V gave up 8 bases and J gave up 0 bases, with 11 bases separating them. CDR3 coding DNA: TGTGCCAGCCTCGGACAGAGCTCTGGAAACACCATATATTTT. It yields the protein CASLGQSSGNTIYF.

This clone was counted only a few times. The chain combines TRBV19 with TRBJ1-2; no firm D call. Germline-derived CDR1 and CDR2 are LNHDA and SQIVND (reference sequence). The CDR3 is made up of 13 amino acids. Trimming removed 3 bases from V and 1 base from J, with 6 bases in between. The CDR3 protein is CASSMGSNYGYTF. CDR3 sequence (DNA): TGTGCCAGTAGTATGGGCAGTAACTATGGCTACACCTTC.

The rearrangement joins TRBV9 to TRBJ1-1, with a possible D match to TRBD1 (6 bases). Germline lookup yields CDR1 SGDLS and CDR2 YYNGEE. V lost 4 bases, J lost 6 bases, and 16 bases lay in between. The CDR3 runs to 14 residues. The CDR3 sequence is CASSIKQGVSEAFF. CDR3 nucleotide sequence: TGTGCCAGCAGCATCAAACAGGGTGTGTCTGAAGCTTTCTTT.

The CDR3 DNA follows: TGCGCCAGCAGCTTACGCCTAGCGGGAGGAAATGAGCAGTTCTTC. Its translation is CASSLRLAGGNEQFF. The chain joins TRBV5-1 to TRBJ2-1; 11 nucleotides match TRBD2. CDR1 is SGHRS, CDR2 YFSETQ, per germline. Trimming removed 2 bases from V and 7 bases from J; junction bases left unmatched: 5. The CDR3 loop spans 15 amino acids.

The chain couples TRBV2 to TRBJ2-6; D is possibly TRBD1 (7 bases). This CDR3 has 17 residues. In germline, CDR1 is SNHLY, CDR2 FYNNEI. Trimming removed 10 bases at V and 0 bases at J, with 19 bases between. This CDR3 is CAMTDRDFASGANVLTF. The CDR3 nucleotides are TGTGCCATGACAGACAGGGACTTCGCCTCTGGGGCCAACGTCCTGACTTTC.

The chain has TRBV7-2 and TRBJ1-1; 7 bases map to TRBD1. The germline gives CDR1 SGHTA, CDR2 FQGNSA. The CDR3 extends over 17 amino acids. J was trimmed by 1 base and V by 2 bases; bases with no gene match: 10. In nucleotides, the CDR3 is TGTGCCAGCAGCTTAAAAGACAGGGTCATTGAGAACACTGAAGCTTTCTTT. Protein sequence: CASSLKDRVIENTEAFF.

This chain uses TRBV14 with TRBJ1-1, with D hard to call. Germline V CDR1 and CDR2: SGHDN, FVKESK. CDR3 size: 14 residues. Trimming removed 1 base from V and 4 bases from J, with 10 bases in between. The CDR3 DNA sequence: TGTGCCAGCAGCCAAGGAGTCAGCGGCACTGAAGCTTTCTTT. This gives the protein CASSQGVSGTEAFF.

This rearrangement joins TRBV7-3 to TRBJ2-1, with D possibly being TRBD2 (5 bases). V shed 4 bases and J shed 13 bases, with 14 bases lying between them. The CDR3 loop spans 12 amino acids. The germline gives CDR1 SGHTA, CDR2 FQGTGA. Written as DNA, the CDR3 is TGTGCCAGCAGCTCCCTACTAGGACCCCAGTTCTTC. Translation gives CASSSLLGPQFF.

This clone has more than one count but fewer than ten. The chain is built from TRBV11-2 and TRBJ2-1; no clear D. V was pared by 1 base and J by 4 bases, with 5 bases between. The length of the CDR3 is 13 residues. Germline V gene sequence: CDR1 SGHAT, CDR2 FQNNGV. CDR3 region: CASSLGVYNEQFF. In nucleotides, the CDR3 is TGTGCCAGCAGCTTAGGAGTATACAATGAGCAGTTCTTC.

This clone has a single count. The chain carries TRBV5-1 and TRBJ2-2; 9 bases match TRBD1. V dropped 2 bases and J dropped 5; count of bases not matched to a gene: 4. CDR3 length: 15 residues. From germline, CDR1 is SGHRS and CDR2 YFSETQ. CDR3 sequence (DNA): TGCGCCAGCAGCTTTCTGACAGGGGGAACCGGGGAGCTGTTTTTT. Its protein product is CASSFLTGGTGELFF.

The chain is built from TRBV5-1 and TRBJ2-7; D is uncertain. CDR1 and CDR2 (germline): SGHRS, YFSETQ. The CDR3 is made up of 15 amino acids. Trimming removed 5 bases at V and 3 bases at J, with 18 bases between. CDR3 sequence reads: CASRTAGSLSYEQYF. Here the CDR3 DNA reads TGCGCCAGCAGGACTGCCGGGTCTCTAAGCTACGAGCAGTACTTC. The full variable domain, in which reference TRBV5-1 and TRBJ2-7 provide the parts outside the CDR3, is KAGVTQTPRYLIKTRGQQVTLSCSPISGHRSVSWYQQTPGQGLQFLFEYFSETQRNKGNFPGRFSGRQFSNSRSEMNVSTLELGDSALYLCASRTAGSLSYEQYFGPGTRLTVT.

As regards this clone: Compared with germline, one end of the junction differs, possibly owing to a read error. The chain joins TRBV7-9 to TRBJ2-7; perhaps TRBD1 as D (5 bases). CDR3 size: 12 residues. The germline gives CDR1 SEHNR, CDR2 FQNEAQ (reference sequence). In nucleotides, the CDR3 is TGTTCCAGCAGCTCACAGGTCTACGAGCAGTACTTC. It codes for CSSSSQVYEQYF. The complete variable domain, with remaining parts taken from reference TRBV7-9 and TRBJ2-7, reads DTGVSQNPRHKITKRGQNVTFRCDPISEHNRLYWYRQTLGQGPEFLTYFQNEAQLEKSRLLSDRFSAERPKGSFSTLEIQRTEQGDSAMYLCSSSSQVYEQYFGPGTRLTVT.

The chain combines TRBV19 with TRBJ2-1, with a tentative D call TRBD2 (6 bases). Looked up from germline, CDR1 is LNHDA and CDR2 is SQIVND (reference sequence). The V and J ends lost 1 base and 2 bases respectively, with 12 bases between them. CDR3 length: 16 amino acids. CDR3 residues: CASSIVGGKTYNEQFF. As DNA, the CDR3 is TGTGCCAGTAGTATAGTTGGCGGGAAAACCTACAATGAGCAGTTCTTC.

The rearrangement uses TRBV5-1 and TRBJ1-2, with D tentatively TRBD1 (5 bases). V was shortened by 3 bases and J by 2 bases, with 11 bases between the two germline ends. This CDR3 is 14 amino acids long. Germline V gene sequence: CDR1 SGHRS, CDR2 YFSETQ. CDR3 coding DNA: TGCGCCAGCAGCTCCACGGGGGGGAACTATGGCTACACCTTC. Its translation is CASSSTGGNYGYTF.

The chain links TRBV28 to TRBJ1-2; the D gene is possibly TRBD1 (6 bases). Germline CDR1 MDHEN, CDR2 SYDVKM. The V end lost 10 bases, the J end lost 8 bases, and 14 bases lay between the germline ends. This CDR3 comprises 11 residues. CDR3 sequence: CATNRASGYTF. The CDR3 DNA is TGTGCCACGAACAGGGCTTCCGGCTACACCTTC.

V and J are TRBV19 and TRBJ1-1; 10 positions agree with TRBD1. This CDR3 spans 15 amino acids. J was trimmed by 4 bases and V by 5 bases; bases with no gene match: 7. CDR1 LNHDA and CDR2 SQIVND come from the germline V gene (reference sequence). The CDR3 reads CASSPLRQGATEAFF. The CDR3 bases are TGTGCCAGTAGTCCTCTTCGACAGGGGGCCACTGAAGCTTTCTTT.

As DNA, the CDR3 is TGTGCCAGCAGCGCCGGACTAGCGGGTGTTTACAATGAGCAGTTCTTC. Translation: CASSAGLAGVYNEQFF. This rearrangement joins TRBV9 to TRBJ2-1; 11 bases line up with TRBD2. V was pared by 3 bases and J by 4 bases, with 6 bases of the junction left unmatched. The germline gives CDR1 SGDLS, CDR2 YYNGEE. The CDR3 sequence is 16 residues long.

The V and J genes are TRBV11-2 and TRBJ2-7; TRBD2 matches at 8 bases. V trimming: 5 bases; J trimming: 1 base; junction bases outside the gene matches: 4. The CDR3 has 14 amino acids. Germline V gives CDR1 SGHAT, CDR2 FQNNGV. CDR3 sequence reads: CASSRTSRSYEQYF. CDR3 bases: TGTGCCAGCAGCAGGACTAGCCGGTCCTACGAGCAGTACTTC.

In the case of this clone: At one of its ends the junction is not consistent with the germline gene, which may arise from a read error. The CDR3, as DNA: TGTTCCAGCAGCTTAGAAGGACAGGGGACCCACTATGGCTACACCTTC. It translates to CSSSLEGQGTHYGYTF. V usage is TRBV7-9 and J usage is TRBJ1-2; 9 positions agree with TRBD1. CDR1 SEHNR and CDR2 FQNEAQ come from the germline V gene (reference sequence). The CDR3 runs 16 residues.

The V call is TRBV2, the J call TRBJ1-5, with a tentative D call TRBD1 (5 bases). CDR1 and CDR2 (germline): SNHLY, FYNNEI. Trimming removed 3 bases at V and 7 bases at J, with 10 bases between. The CDR3 is 13 residues long. The CDR3, as DNA: TGTGCCAGCAGTGAGGGTGGGGGGCAGCCCCAGCATTTT. Translated, it gives CASSEGGGQPQHF.

CDR3 sequence reads: CASGLYRGPTEAFF. CDR3 sequence (DNA): TGTGCTAGTGGTTTATACAGGGGGCCCACTGAAGCTTTCTTT. This chain connects TRBV12-5 to TRBJ1-1; 9 bases agree with TRBD1. CDR3 length: 14 residues. Per germline, CDR1 LGHNT and CDR2 FRNRAP. V lost 3 bases to trimming and J lost 4 bases; unmatched junction nucleotides: 3.

J is TRBJ2-7 and V is TRBV28, with D possibly matching TRBD1 (5 bases). V was clipped by 5 bases and J by 3 bases, with 20 bases between them. There are 16 residues in the CDR3. Germline lookup yields CDR1 MDHEN and CDR2 SYDVKM. The CDR3 nucleotides are TGTGCCAGCAGTCCCTCGGGCAGGGTTAAATTCTACGAGCAGTACTTC. Amino acids: CASSPSGRVKFYEQYF.

This clone was seen only once. V and J are TRBV28 and TRBJ2-7; D possibly corresponds to TRBD1 (6 bases). V dropped 5 bases and J dropped 5 bases, with 19 bases sitting between them. Germline CDR1 reads MDHEN; CDR2 reads SYDVKM. The CDR3 runs 15 residues. The CDR3, as DNA: TGTGCCAGCAGTCCGGGATACAGGGCCCATAACGAGCAGTACTTC. Protein sequence: CASSPGYRAHNEQYF. The complete variable domain, with remaining parts taken from reference TRBV28 and TRBJ2-7, reads DVKVTQSSRYLVKRTGEKVFLECVQDMDHENMFWYRQDPGLGLRLIYFSYDVKMKEKGDIPEGYSVSREKKERFSLILESASTNQTSMYLCASSPGYRAHNEQYFGPGTRLTVT.

V usage is TRBV19 and J usage is TRBJ2-5, with TRBD1 as a possible D gene (5 bases). This CDR3 has 14 residues. The germline gives CDR1 LNHDA, CDR2 SQIVND (reference sequence). Trimming stripped 6 bases from V and 4 bases from J, with 15 bases between. CDR3 DNA: TGTGCCAGTAGCTCCTGGGGTGGGGCAGAGACCCAGTACTTC. Translating gives CASSSWGGAETQYF.

The V call is TRBV30, the J call TRBJ2-5, with 7 bases identical to TRBD1. Germline V gene sequence: CDR1 GTSNPN, CDR2 SVGIG (reference sequence). Trimming at V came to 1 base and at J to 7 bases, leaving 6 bases not matched to a gene. CDR3 length equals 13 residues. The CDR3 coding sequence is TGTGCCTGGAGTGACGGGACAGCAAGGACCCAGTACTTC. Protein sequence: CAWSDGTARTQYF.

The gene calls are TRBV6-1 and TRBJ1-2, with 11 bases fitting TRBD1. Germline values: CDR1 MNHNS, CDR2 SASEGT. CDR3 length equals 14 residues. V shed 7 bases and J 7 bases; nucleotides not matched to a gene: 8. CDR3 DNA sequence: TGTGCCAGCAATACCGGGACAGGGGGAGTTGGCTACACCTTC. Translated, it gives CASNTGTGGVGYTF.

This chain joins TRBV19 and TRBJ1-4; D may be TRBD1 (6 bases). The CDR3 spans 15 residues. Trimming cost V 5 bases and J 4 bases, with 14 bases left between them. Germline loops: CDR1 LNHDA, CDR2 SQIVND (reference sequence). CDR3 region: CASSPLRDINEKLFF. In nucleotides, the CDR3 is TGTGCCAGTAGTCCTCTCCGGGACATTAATGAAAAACTGTTTTTT.

J is TRBJ1-5 and V is TRBV6-1; D gene ambiguous. The V gene lost 6 bases and the J gene lost 4 bases, with 13 bases spanning the gap. The CDR3 is 14 residues long. The germline gives CDR1 MNHNS, CDR2 SASEGT. This CDR3 reads CASRAIRGNQPQHF. The CDR3 DNA reads TGTGCCAGCAGGGCTATTAGAGGTAATCAGCCCCAGCATTTT.

V and J are TRBV7-9 and TRBJ1-3; D uncertain. This CDR3 comprises 13 residues. V lost 5 bases and J lost 0, with 5 bases in between. The germline V gene encodes CDR1 SEHNR and CDR2 FQNEAQ (reference sequence). The DNA for the CDR3 is TGTGCCAGCAGCGCCGGCTCTGGAAACACCATATATTTT. Translation: CASSAGSGNTIYF.

The chain carries TRBV7-6 and TRBJ2-2; possible D gene TRBD2, 6 bases. The CDR3 covers 13 residues. The V gene's germline CDR1 is SGHVS and CDR2 FNYEAQ. Trimming removed 3 bases from V and 7 bases from J, with 9 bases in between. CDR3 nucleotide sequence: TGTGCCAGCAGCTTCGGCGGGATCGGGGAGCTGTTTTTT. Translated: CASSFGGIGELFF.